Listed here is a single TCR beta chain. The data originate from a study of OX40 agonist ivuxolimab in advanced cancers. Germline lookup yields CDR1 SEHNR and CDR2 FQNEAQ (reference sequence). V was clipped by 6 bases and J by 0 bases, with 12 bases between them. This CDR3 is 15 amino acids long. Measured with immunoSEQ multiplex PCR; TCRdb has only the in-frame clones, and not every one. The sample holds approximately 64,000 clones, around 90% seen once. Source: CD4+ or CD8+ T cells sorted from blood, taken in a trial of the OX40 agonist ivuxolimab. The source of this sequence is an adult with an advanced solid tumor such as melanoma, head and neck, liver or kidney cancer. This chain connects TRBV7-9 to TRBJ2-1, with D perhaps matching TRBD1 or TRBD2 (5 bases each). The CDR3 DNA is TGTGCCAGCAGTGGGCCAGGGAGCTCCTACAATGAGCAGTTCTTC. It encodes CASSGPGSSYNEQFF. Using reference TRBV7-9 and TRBJ2-1 for the parts outside the CDR3, the full variable domain is DTGVSQNPRHKITKRGQNVTFRCDPISEHNRLYWYRQTLGQGPEFLTYFQNEAQLEKSRLLSDRFSAERPKGSFSTLEIQRTEQGDSAMYLCASSGPGSSYNEQFFGPGTRLTVL.